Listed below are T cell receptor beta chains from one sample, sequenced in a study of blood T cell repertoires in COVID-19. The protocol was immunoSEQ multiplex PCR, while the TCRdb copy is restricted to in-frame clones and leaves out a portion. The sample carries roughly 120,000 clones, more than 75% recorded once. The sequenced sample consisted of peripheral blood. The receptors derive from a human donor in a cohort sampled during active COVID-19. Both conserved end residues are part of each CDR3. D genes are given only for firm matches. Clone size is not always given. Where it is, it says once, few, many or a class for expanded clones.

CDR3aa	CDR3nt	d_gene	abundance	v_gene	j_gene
CASSPEGTGIGKLFF	TGTGCCAGTAGCCCCGAGGGGACAGGGATCGGAAAACTGTTTTTT	TRBD1	NA	TRBV19	TRBJ1-4
CASSSRTSGSYNEQFF	TGTGCCAGCAGCTCCCGGACTAGCGGGAGTTACAATGAGCAGTTCTTC	TRBD2	NA	TRBV9	TRBJ2-1
CASSQGQVSNQPQHF	TGTGCCAGCAGCCAAGGACAGGTTAGCAATCAGCCCCAGCATTTT	TRBD1	few	TRBV5-5	TRBJ1-5
CASSWPTSYLQETQYF	TGTGCCAGCAGTTGGCCCACTAGCTACCTTCAAGAGACCCAGTACTTC	NA	NA	TRBV6-2/TRBV6-3	TRBJ2-5
CASSPGRTSGLKNIQYF	TGCGCCAGCAGCCCAGGAAGGACTAGCGGACTAAAAAACATTCAGTACTTC	TRBD2	NA	TRBV5-1	TRBJ2-4
CAWSKLAGRAGNTGELFF	TGTGCCTGGAGTAAACTAGCGGGCCGAGCGGGGAACACCGGGGAGCTGTTTTTT	TRBD2	many	TRBV30	TRBJ2-2
CASSEALSEGLAYEADTQYF	TGTGCCAGCAGTGAAGCGCTTAGTGAGGGACTAGCGTATGAGGCAGATACGCAGTATTTT	TRBD2	NA	TRBV2	TRBJ2-3
CSAKGGPLQFF	TGCAGTGCAAAAGGGGGACCTCTGCAGTTCTTC	NA	NA	TRBV20-1	TRBJ2-1
CASSLRDIHTGELFF	TGTGCCAGCAGCCTTCGGGACATACACACCGGGGAGCTGTTTTTT	NA	NA	TRBV3-1/TRBV3-2	TRBJ2-2
CASKTGVAGTGELFF	TGTGCCAGTAAGACAGGGGTCGCTGGCACCGGGGAGCTGTTTTTT	TRBD1	once	TRBV19	TRBJ2-2
CASSLSGFSTDTQYF	TGTGCCAGCAGCTTATCCGGGTTTAGCACAGATACGCAGTATTTT	NA	NA	TRBV7-2	TRBJ2-3
CAIKRGTSGSTDTQYF	TGTGCCATCAAACGTGGGACTAGCGGGAGTACAGATACGCAGTATTTT	TRBD2	NA	TRBV10-3	TRBJ2-3
CASRTSSSTDTQYF	TGTGCCAGTAGGACTTCATCTAGCACAGATACGCAGTATTTT	NA	NA	TRBV19	TRBJ2-3
CASSQERRLAGGETQYF	TGCGCCAGCAGCCAAGAGAGGAGGCTAGCGGGGGGCGAGACCCAGTACTTC	TRBD2	NA	TRBV4-3	TRBJ2-5
CASGYGTVHEQYF	TGCGCCAGCGGCTACGGGACAGTCCACGAGCAGTACTTC	TRBD1	NA	TRBV5-1	TRBJ2-7
CASSSSAVQETQYF	TGTGCCAGCAGTTCAAGCGCCGTCCAAGAGACCCAGTACTTC	NA	NA	TRBV27	TRBJ2-5
CASTGREVGNEQFF	TGTGCCAGTACGGGGCGGGAGGTGGGGAATGAGCAGTTCTTC	TRBD2	NA	TRBV19	TRBJ2-1
CSAQRIQEQFF	TGCAGTGCTCAAAGGATACAGGAGCAGTTCTTC	NA	once	TRBV20-1	TRBJ2-1
CASRTDRRNEQFF	TGTGCCAGCAGAACGGACAGGAGAAATGAGCAGTTCTTC	TRBD1	NA	TRBV28	TRBJ2-1
CASSFAGGTEAFF	TGTGCCAGCAGTTTTGCAGGGGGCACTGAAGCTTTCTTT	TRBD1	NA	TRBV12-3/TRBV12-4	TRBJ1-1
CASPGAESCEQYF	TGTGCCAGTCCTGGTGCGGAGAGTTGCGAGCAGTACTTC	NA	NA	TRBV19	TRBJ2-7
CASSPGLAETYEQYF	TGTGCCAGCAGCCCGGGACTAGCGGAGACCTACGAGCAGTACTTC	TRBD2	NA	TRBV9	TRBJ2-7
CASSLTRSSYEQYF	TGTGCCAGCAGCTTAACCAGGTCTTCCTACGAGCAGTACTTC	NA	NA	TRBV7-2	TRBJ2-7
CASSHGLVYEQYF	TGTGCCAGCAGCCACGGACTAGTCTACGAGCAGTACTTC	TRBD2	NA	TRBV3-1/TRBV3-2	TRBJ2-7
CVSSYRGTYEQYF	TGTGTCAGCAGTTACAGGGGAACCTACGAGCAGTACTTC	TRBD1	NA	TRBV6-5	TRBJ2-7
CASSPYSTVPYNEQFF	TGTGCCAGCAGCCCTTACAGCACGGTCCCCTACAATGAGCAGTTCTTC	NA	few	TRBV7-9	TRBJ2-1
CASDIAGEGNTQYF	TGCGCCAGCGACATAGCGGGAGAGGGAAATACGCAGTATTTT	TRBD2	NA	TRBV10-2	TRBJ2-3
CASSFGGRYEQYF	TGTGCCAGCAGCTTCGGGGGACGCTACGAGCAGTACTTC	NA	NA	TRBV5-4	TRBJ2-7
CASSFDRRPETQYF	TGTGCCAGCAGTTTCGACAGGCGCCCAGAGACCCAGTACTTC	NA	NA	TRBV7-2	TRBJ2-5
CASRPTGTNEQYF	TGTGCCAGCAGACCAACAGGGACTAACGAGCAGTACTTC	NA	NA	TRBV27	TRBJ2-7
CASSSRTGSSFYEQYF	TGTGCCAGCAGTTCCCGGACAGGATCGAGCTTCTACGAGCAGTACTTC	TRBD1	NA	TRBV27	TRBJ2-7
CSARLAGEQFF	TGCAGTGCTAGACTCGCTGGCGAGCAGTTCTTC	NA	NA	TRBV20-1	TRBJ2-1
CASSERGGQSFLYEQYF	TGTGCCAGCAGTGAAAGGGGGGGGCAGTCGTTTCTTTACGAGCAGTACTTC	NA	once	TRBV6-1	TRBJ2-7
CASSPGLGVSGRQSRNEQFF	TGTGCCAGCTCACCAGGTTTAGGGGTAAGCGGGAGGCAATCTCGAAATGAGCAGTTCTTC	TRBD2	NA	TRBV18	TRBJ2-1
CASSPISGNTGELFF	TGTGCCAGCAGCCCGATCTCGGGGAACACCGGGGAGCTGTTTTTT	NA	NA	TRBV3-1/TRBV3-2	TRBJ2-2
CASSWTSGPYYEQYF	TGCGCCAGCAGCTGGACTAGCGGGCCTTACTACGAGCAGTACTTC	TRBD2	NA	TRBV5-1	TRBJ2-7
CASSPGFSPLHF	TGTGCCAGTAGTCCGGGGTTTTCACCCCTCCACTTT	NA	few	TRBV19	TRBJ1-6
CASSSGAAGGDEQYF	TGTGCCAGCAGTTCAGGAGCGGCAGGGGGCGACGAGCAGTACTTC	TRBD1	NA	TRBV6-5	TRBJ2-7
CASSGGDRGLQAFF	TGTGCCAGCTCAGGAGGGGACAGGGGGCTACAAGCTTTCTTT	TRBD1	NA	TRBV18	TRBJ1-1
CASSLAGQGIRPYGYTF	TGTGCCAGCAGCTTAGCGGGGCAGGGTATTCGACCGTATGGCTACACCTTC	NA	NA	TRBV7-2	TRBJ1-2
CASSQAGTTSYNEQFF	TGTGCCAGCAGCCAGGCCGGGACAACATCCTACAATGAGCAGTTCTTC	NA	NA	TRBV3-1/TRBV3-2	TRBJ2-1
CASSKASGSSYEQYF	TGTGCCAGCAGTAAGGCCAGCGGGAGCTCCTACGAGCAGTACTTC	TRBD2	NA	TRBV6-5	TRBJ2-7
CASSQDLSTGALRTYF	TGTGCCAGCAGCCAAGATCTATCCACAGGGGCCCTCCGTACGTACTTC	TRBD1	NA	TRBV4-2	TRBJ2-7
CASSSNAGAKNIQYF	TGTGCCAGCAGTTCTAATGCGGGAGCCAAAAACATTCAGTACTTC	NA	NA	TRBV6-2/TRBV6-3	TRBJ2-4
CASSTSGGGWSEKLFF	TGTGCCAGCAGCACCTCCGGTGGGGGGTGGTCGGAAAAACTGTTTTTT	NA	once	TRBV9	TRBJ1-4
CASSLLASGPLYNEQFF	TGTGCCAGCAGCTTATTGGCTAGCGGGCCCCTTTACAATGAGCAGTTCTTC	TRBD2	NA	TRBV7-6	TRBJ2-1
CATHRTGNYGYTF	TGTGCCACCCATCGGACAGGGAACTATGGCTACACCTTC	TRBD1	many	TRBV28	TRBJ1-2
CASSVDGGAGNTIYF	TGTGCCAGCAGCGTAGATGGAGGGGCTGGAAACACCATATATTTT	NA	NA	TRBV9	TRBJ1-3
CASSYQGRTEAFF	TGTGCCAGCAGTTACCAGGGTCGCACTGAAGCTTTCTTT	NA	NA	TRBV6-5	TRBJ1-1
CASSQQLRNTEAFF	TGTGCCAGCAGCCAACAGTTACGGAACACTGAAGCTTTCTTT	NA	few	TRBV2	TRBJ1-1
CASSAGGRAEAFF	TGTGCCAGCAGCGCAGGGGGGCGGGCTGAAGCTTTCTTT	TRBD1	NA	TRBV11-3	TRBJ1-1
CASSYGQPSYEQYF	TGTGCCAGCAGCTACGGACAGCCCTCCTACGAGCAGTACTTC	NA	NA	TRBV7-9	TRBJ2-7